The 22 T cell receptor beta chains in this list originate from one sample, sequenced in a study of cytomegalovirus exposure and HLA in healthy donors. Amplification used 60 Vbeta primers and 13 Jbeta primers. TCRdb keeps only in-frame clones here, not all; method: immunoSEQ multiplex PCR. The table has 89,000 or so clones, around 75% seen once. Sequencing input: PBMCs. Every receptor here comes from a man between 18 and 35 years old in good health and CMV-seropositive.

This chain connects TRBV6-1 to TRBJ2-7; 10 positions agree with TRBD1. Germline V gene lookup returns CDR1 MNHNS and CDR2 SASEGT. The CDR3 has 11 amino acids. With V trimmed by 3 bases and J by 10 bases, 0 bases remained unmatched. The CDR3 loop reads CASSETGGQYF. The CDR3 nucleotides are TGTGCCAGCAGTGAGACAGGGGGCCAGTACTTC.

The CDR3 spells CASSLARGGETQYF. For the CDR3, the DNA is TGTGCCAGCAGCTTAGCAAGAGGGGGAGAGACCCAGTACTTC. This sequence joins TRBV7-8 and TRBJ2-5; D is perhaps TRBD1 (6 bases). V was clipped by 0 bases and J by 4 bases, with 9 bases between them. The germline V gene has CDR1 SGHVS and CDR2 FQNEAQ. The length of the CDR3 is 14 residues.

This chain uses TRBV11-2 with TRBJ2-7; D perhaps matches TRBD1 (5 bases). The CDR3 contains 13 residues. Germline V gives CDR1 SGHAT, CDR2 FQNNGV. V lost 6 bases and J lost 4, with 13 bases in between. CDR3 DNA sequence: TGTGCCAGCAGGCCCGCAGGGAAGTACGAGCAGTACTTC. This gives the protein CASRPAGKYEQYF.

V usage is TRBV7-9 and J usage is TRBJ1-2; 7 bases match TRBD1. This CDR3 is built from 15 residues. Germline CDR1 and CDR2: SEHNR and FQNEAQ (reference sequence). J lost 4 bases, V lost 4 bases, and 9 bases had no gene match. The CDR3 spells CASSSLRDRPYGYTF. CDR3 DNA sequence: TGTGCCAGCAGCTCGCTCCGGGACAGACCCTATGGCTACACCTTC.

The chain uses TRBV4-1 and TRBJ2-7; D not certain. The length of the CDR3 is 15 residues. Trimming pared 1 base from V and 5 bases from J, leaving 15 bases between. Germline V gives CDR1 MGHRA, CDR2 YSYEKL. The CDR3 protein is CASSQVMRLKDEQYF. In DNA, the CDR3 is TGCGCCAGCAGCCAAGTTATGAGACTTAAGGACGAGCAGTACTTC.

This clone was counted only a few times. V is TRBV6-6 and J is TRBJ2-2; TRBD2 matches 7 bases. This CDR3 is built from 13 residues. Germline assignment: CDR1 MNHNY and CDR2 SVGAGI (reference sequence). J lost 6 bases, V lost 8 bases, and 6 bases had no gene match. The CDR3: CASGRVRPGELFF. In DNA form, the CDR3 reads TGTGCCAGCGGGAGGGTTCGGCCCGGGGAGCTGTTTTTT.

The rearrangement joins TRBV5-1 to TRBJ1-1, with D unresolved. The CDR3 is made up of 13 amino acids. Germline loops: CDR1 SGHRS, CDR2 YFSETQ. V lost 5 bases to trimming and J lost 3 bases, with 11 bases between them. The CDR3 nucleotides are TGCGCCAGCAGAACTATGTGGGACACTGAAGCTTTCTTT. Protein product: CASRTMWDTEAFF.

The chain employs TRBV29-1 and TRBJ2-5; D possibly corresponds to TRBD2 (5 bases). The CDR3 covers 12 residues. V was pared by 7 bases and J by 7 bases, with 16 bases between. The germline gives CDR1 SQVTM, CDR2 ANQGSEA. The CDR3, as DNA: TGCAGCGCCGGCGGACTTGCCGTGACCCAGTACTTC. Translation: CSAGGLAVTQYF.

The genes are TRBV7-9 and TRBJ1-2, with D hard to call. Trimming removed 7 bases at V and 2 bases at J, with 14 bases between. Germline V lookup: CDR1 SEHNR, CDR2 FQNEAQ (reference sequence). The CDR3 loop spans 14 amino acids. In DNA, the CDR3 is TGTGCCAGCACCCCCCCTGCGGGCAACTATGGCTACACCTTC. Translating gives CASTPPAGNYGYTF.

This clone was counted only a few times. The V and J genes are TRBV28 and TRBJ2-3; D possibly corresponds to TRBD2 (6 bases). The CDR3 consists of 14 residues. Trimming took off 11 bases at V and 0 bases at J, with 15 bases between the two ends. Germline V gene lookup returns CDR1 MDHEN and CDR2 SYDVKM. CDR3 region: CAGSGVGSTDTQYF. For the CDR3, the DNA is TGTGCCGGATCGGGAGTGGGCAGCACAGATACGCAGTATTTT.

CDR3 in DNA: TGTGCCAGCAGTGTGGGGGCTAGCACAGATACGCAGTATTTT. Its translation: CASSVGASTDTQYF. The chain is built from TRBV25-1 and TRBJ2-3; D might be TRBD1 (6 bases). Deletions cut 4 bases from V and 0 bases from J, with 8 bases between. CDR1 is MGHDK, CDR2 SYGVNS, per germline. CDR3 length: 14 amino acids.

The rearrangement links TRBV2 to TRBJ1-4; 10 bases are a match to TRBD1. The germline V gene encodes CDR1 SNHLY and CDR2 FYNNEI. The CDR3 is 14 residues long. Unmatched junction bases numbered 7, after V lost 9 bases and J lost 6 bases. The CDR3 region is CASSRDRGYEKLFF. In DNA, the CDR3 is TGTGCCAGTTCGCGGGACAGGGGTTATGAAAAACTGTTTTTT. Supplemented by reference TRBV2 and TRBJ1-4, the full variable domain reads EPEVTQTPSHQVTQMGQEVILRCVPISNHLYFYWYRQILGQKVEFLVSFYNNEISEKSEIFDDQFSVERPDGSNFTLKIRSTKLEDSAMYFCASSRDRGYEKLFFGSGTQLSVL.

This clone was observed a few times. This chain joins TRBV6-1 and TRBJ1-5; 7 bases fit TRBD1. Germline V CDR1 and CDR2: MNHNS, SASEGT. The CDR3 is 14 residues long. Trimming cost V 3 bases and J 6 bases; bases outside gene matches: 5. The DNA for the CDR3 is TGTGCCAGCAGTGAGGGACAGCTTACTCAGCCCCAGCATTTT. Translated, it gives CASSEGQLTQPQHF.

This chain connects TRBV15 to TRBJ1-1, with D possibly being TRBD1 (6 bases). Germline CDR1 LNHNV, CDR2 YYDKDF (reference sequence). There are 14 residues in the CDR3. V lost 2 bases, J lost 5 bases, and 12 bases lay in between. CDR3 bases: TGTGCCACCAGCAGACCAGGGGTACGGACTGAAGCTTTCTTT. Translating gives CATSRPGVRTEAFF.

The count of this clone is one. The chain's CDR3 is CASSILGAREAFF. Here the CDR3 DNA reads TGTGCCAGTAGTATCCTTGGGGCCCGCGAAGCTTTCTTT. This chain uses TRBV19 with TRBJ1-1; D is possibly TRBD1 (5 bases). The ends were cut back, 3 bases at V and 8 bases at J, with 13 bases in the middle. The CDR3 sequence is 13 residues long. In germline, CDR1 is LNHDA, CDR2 SQIVND (reference sequence).

The rearrangement uses TRBV4-1 and TRBJ2-5, with TRBD2 identical over 7 bases. The CDR3 consists of 16 residues. Per germline, CDR1 MGHRA and CDR2 YSYEKL. Losses at the gene ends were 3 bases for V and 5 bases for J; bases not matched to a gene: 12. CDR3 protein: CASSQITSDLGETQYF. In nucleotides, the CDR3 is TGCGCCAGCAGCCAGATTACTAGCGACCTTGGGGAGACCCAGTACTTC.

The chain employs TRBV27 and TRBJ1-2, with D perhaps TRBD1 (6 bases). Between the trimmed V and J ends, which lost 5 bases and 0 bases, there was a span of 13 bases. The CDR3 is 15 amino acids. Germline CDR1 MNHEY, CDR2 SMNVEV (reference sequence). The CDR3 DNA follows: TGTGCCAGCAGTGTAACAGGGTCTCCTAACTATGGCTACACCTTC. This translates into CASSVTGSPNYGYTF.

J is TRBJ1-4 and V is TRBV30, with D unresolved. In germline, CDR1 is GTSNPN, CDR2 SVGIG (reference sequence). Trimming took off 0 bases at V and 4 bases at J, with 6 bases between the two ends. This CDR3 is built from 13 residues. This CDR3 reads CAWSVGYNEKLFF. CDR3 bases: TGTGCCTGGAGTGTCGGGTATAATGAAAAACTGTTTTTT.

The chain is built from TRBV1 and TRBJ1-1; TRBD1 is the table's D call, not checked against the DNA. TRBV1 is a pseudogene. The CDR3 covers 14 residues. The CDR3 loop is CTSSQAGTGRGAFF. CDR3 nucleotides: TGCACCAGCAGCCAAGCCGGGACAGGTCGGGGGGCTTTCTTT.

The rearrangement links TRBV18 to TRBJ1-2, with D hard to call. Trimming shortened V by 2 bases and J by 10 bases, and 14 bases separated the two germline ends. CDR1 is KGHSH and CDR2 is LQKENI in the germline V gene. This CDR3 is built from 13 residues. CDR3 region: CASSPDDSADYTF. In nucleotides, the CDR3 is TGTGCCAGCTCACCAGACGATTCGGCGGACTACACCTTC.

On this clone itself: Within the sample, other DNA sequences also encode this same CDR3. The V call is TRBV7-9, the J call TRBJ2-7; D unresolved. The V end was cut by 5 bases, the J end by 1 base, with 3 bases between. CDR1 and CDR2 from the germline V gene are SEHNR and FQNEAQ (reference sequence). This CDR3 contains 11 residues. Here the CDR3 DNA reads TGTGCCAGCAGCCCTTCCTACGAGCAGTACTTC. Protein product: CASSPSYEQYF. Filled out from reference TRBV7-9 and TRBJ2-7, the complete variable domain reads DTGVSQNPRHKITKRGQNVTFRCDPISEHNRLYWYRQTLGQGPEFLTYFQNEAQLEKSRLLSDRFSAERPKGSFSTLEIQRTEQGDSAMYLCASSPSYEQYFGPGTRLTVT.

This rearrangement joins TRBV7-2 to TRBJ1-2; no clear D gene. The CDR3 has 14 residues. Germline lookup yields CDR1 SGHTA and CDR2 FQGNSA. Trimming shortened V by 5 bases and J by 2 bases, and 12 bases separated the two germline ends. CDR3 amino acids: CASSPSGLNYGYTF. CDR3 nucleotide sequence: TGTGCCAGCAGCCCCTCAGGTTTAAACTATGGCTACACCTTC.